This T cell receptor (beta chain) was sequenced during a study of OX40 agonist ivuxolimab in advanced cancers. Study-wide results and limits: CD8+ T cells showed, on average, more clonal expansion than CD4+ cells. In the 0.1-3.0 mg/kg groups, partial responders showed among the lowest expansion.

Sequenced by immunoSEQ multiplex PCR; TCRdb stores in-frame clones only, minus some. The table has fewer than 100,000 clones, about 90% seen once. Turning to this clone: Its target is unknown.

Any history of autoimmune disease or systemic immunosuppression disqualified patients. This sequence was found in an adult with an advanced solid tumor such as melanoma, head and neck, liver or kidney cancer. This specimen consisted of CD4+ or CD8+ T cells sorted from blood, obtained in a trial of the OX40 agonist ivuxolimab.

The CDR3 protein is CASIKDRANTEAFF. CDR3 bases: TGTGCCAGCATAAAAGACAGGGCTAACACTGAAGCTTTCTTT. The chain uses TRBV6-1 and TRBJ1-1, with TRBD1 matching over 7 bases. V was clipped by 7 bases and J by 2 bases; unmatched bases: 7. There are 14 residues in the CDR3. Germline V gene sequence: CDR1 MNHNS, CDR2 SASEGT.